This T cell receptor (beta chain) was retrieved from a study of cytomegalovirus exposure and HLA in healthy donors. Study context: Just over 80% of 398 genotyped donors fell in the Caucasian-associated ancestry cluster.

60 Vbeta and 13 Jbeta primers were used in PCR. Assay: immunoSEQ multiplex PCR; the TCRdb copy retains only in-frame clones and omits some. The sample lists 200,000 or so clones, 78% occurring once. Findings of the study overall: An apparent linkage of common viral pathogens to several of the most significant clusters emerged in a later analysis. Rare TCR sequences predominated, though certain public TCRs were found in many donors.

To note about this clone: Antigen specificity is unknown.

Healthy bone marrow donors supplied every sample. This receptor was identified in a woman younger than 45 in good health and CMV-seropositive. Sequenced material: PBMCs.

The CDR3 sequence is CASSSAGAGGQDTQYF. The CDR3 nucleotides read TGTGCCAGCAGTTCCGCGGGGGCGGGAGGGCAAGATACGCAGTATTTT. The J gene is TRBJ2-3, the V gene TRBV28; 9 bases agree with TRBD2. With V trimmed by 4 bases and J by 5 bases, 10 bases remained unmatched. Germline V CDR1 and CDR2: MDHEN, SYDVKM. The CDR3 loop spans 16 amino acids.